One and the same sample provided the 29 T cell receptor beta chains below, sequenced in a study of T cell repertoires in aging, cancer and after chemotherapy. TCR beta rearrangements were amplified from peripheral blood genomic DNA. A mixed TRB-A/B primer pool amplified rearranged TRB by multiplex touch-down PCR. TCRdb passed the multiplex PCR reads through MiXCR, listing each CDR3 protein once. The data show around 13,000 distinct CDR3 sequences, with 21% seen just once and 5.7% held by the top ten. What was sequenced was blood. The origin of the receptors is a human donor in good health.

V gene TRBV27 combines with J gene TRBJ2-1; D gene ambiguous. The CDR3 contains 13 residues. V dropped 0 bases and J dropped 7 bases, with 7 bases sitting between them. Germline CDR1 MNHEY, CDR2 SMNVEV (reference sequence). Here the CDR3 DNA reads TGTGCCAGCAGTTTATCAGAGGAGAATGAGCAGTTCTTC. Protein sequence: CASSLSEENEQFF.

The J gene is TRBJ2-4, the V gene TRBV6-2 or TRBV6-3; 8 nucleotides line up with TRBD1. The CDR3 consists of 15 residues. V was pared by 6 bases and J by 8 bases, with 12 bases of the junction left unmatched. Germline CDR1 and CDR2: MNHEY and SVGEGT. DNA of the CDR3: TGTGCCAGCAGGAAAACCGGGACAGGTTTTTACATTCAGTACTTC. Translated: CASRKTGTGFYIQYF.

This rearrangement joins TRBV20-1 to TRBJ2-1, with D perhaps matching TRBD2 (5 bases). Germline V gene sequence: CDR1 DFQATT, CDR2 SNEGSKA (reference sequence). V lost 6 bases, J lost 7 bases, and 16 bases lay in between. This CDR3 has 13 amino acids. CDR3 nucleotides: TGCAGTGCCCCGGACCCTCGGAGGAATGAGCAGTTCTTC. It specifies CSAPDPRRNEQFF.

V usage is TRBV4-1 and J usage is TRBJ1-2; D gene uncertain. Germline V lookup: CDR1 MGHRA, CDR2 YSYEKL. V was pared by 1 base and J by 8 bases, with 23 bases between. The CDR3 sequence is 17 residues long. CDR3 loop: CASSQVTQSLERAGYTF. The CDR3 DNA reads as TGCGCCAGCAGCCAAGTGACCCAGAGTCTAGAGCGAGCGGGCTACACCTTC.

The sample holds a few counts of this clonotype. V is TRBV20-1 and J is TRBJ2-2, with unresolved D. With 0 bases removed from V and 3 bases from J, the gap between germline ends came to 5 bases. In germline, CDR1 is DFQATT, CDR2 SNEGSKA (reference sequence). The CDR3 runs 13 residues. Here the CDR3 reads CSARDIYTGELFF. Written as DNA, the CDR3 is TGCAGTGCTAGAGATATCTACACCGGGGAGCTGTTTTTT.

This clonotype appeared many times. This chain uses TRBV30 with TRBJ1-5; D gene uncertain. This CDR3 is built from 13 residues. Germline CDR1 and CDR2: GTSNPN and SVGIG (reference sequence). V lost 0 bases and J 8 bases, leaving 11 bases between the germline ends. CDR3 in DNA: TGTGCCTGGAGTGTACAAGGGATTGAGCCCCAGCATTTT. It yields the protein CAWSVQGIEPQHF.

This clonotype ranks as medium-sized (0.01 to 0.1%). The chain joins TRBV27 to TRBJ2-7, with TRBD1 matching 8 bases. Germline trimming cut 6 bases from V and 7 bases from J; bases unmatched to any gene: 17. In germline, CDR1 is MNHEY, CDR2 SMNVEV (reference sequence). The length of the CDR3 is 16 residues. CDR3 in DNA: TGTGCCAGCAGCCTTTCTGCCGGGACAGGCGGAAGGGAGCAGTACTTC. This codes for CASSLSAGTGGREQYF.

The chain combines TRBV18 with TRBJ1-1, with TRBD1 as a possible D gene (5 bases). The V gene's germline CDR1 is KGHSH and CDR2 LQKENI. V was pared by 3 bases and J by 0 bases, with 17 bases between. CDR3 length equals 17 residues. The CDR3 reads CASSPAPMGPMNTEAFF. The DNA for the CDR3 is TGTGCCAGCTCACCCGCTCCGATGGGACCGATGAACACTGAAGCTTTCTTT. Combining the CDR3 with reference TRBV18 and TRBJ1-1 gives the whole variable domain NAGVMQNPRHLVRRRGQEARLRCSPMKGHSHVYWYRQLPEEGLKFMVYLQKENIIDESGMPKERFSAEFPKEGPSILRIQQVVRGDSAAYFCASSPAPMGPMNTEAFFGQGTRLTVV.

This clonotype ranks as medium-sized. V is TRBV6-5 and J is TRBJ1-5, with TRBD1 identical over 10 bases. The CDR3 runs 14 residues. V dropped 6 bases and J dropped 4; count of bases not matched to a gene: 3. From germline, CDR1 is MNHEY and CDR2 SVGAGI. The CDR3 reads CASRGTGANQPQHF. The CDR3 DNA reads TGTGCCAGCAGGGGGACAGGGGCAAATCAGCCCCAGCATTTT.

The CDR3: CASSLQAGDDGYTF. The CDR3 coding sequence is TGCGCCAGCAGCTTACAGGCAGGGGACGATGGCTACACCTTC. V and J are TRBV5-1 and TRBJ1-2, with D perhaps TRBD1 (6 bases). The length of the CDR3 is 14 residues. The V and J ends lost 2 bases and 6 bases respectively, with 14 bases between them. Germline V gene lookup returns CDR1 SGHRS and CDR2 YFSETQ.

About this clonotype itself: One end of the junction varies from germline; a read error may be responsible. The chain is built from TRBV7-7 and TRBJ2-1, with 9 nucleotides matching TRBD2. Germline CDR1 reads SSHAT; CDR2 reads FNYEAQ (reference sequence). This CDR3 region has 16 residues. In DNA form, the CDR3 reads TGTGCTAGCAGTTCGGGGGGGGTAGCGGGGGCAAGTGAGCAGTTCTTC. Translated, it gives CASSSGGVAGASEQFF.

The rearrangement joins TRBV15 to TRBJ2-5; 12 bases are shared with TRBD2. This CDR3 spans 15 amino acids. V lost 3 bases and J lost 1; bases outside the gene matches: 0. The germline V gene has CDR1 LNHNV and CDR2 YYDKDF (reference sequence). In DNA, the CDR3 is TGTGCCACCAGCAGGACTAGCGGGGGCCAAGAGACCCAGTACTTC. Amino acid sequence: CATSRTSGGQETQYF.

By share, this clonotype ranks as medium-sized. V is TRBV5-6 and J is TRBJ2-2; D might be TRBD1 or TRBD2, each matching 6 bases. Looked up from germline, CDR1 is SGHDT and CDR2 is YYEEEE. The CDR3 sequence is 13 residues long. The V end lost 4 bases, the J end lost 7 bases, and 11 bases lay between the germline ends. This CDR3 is CASSGGPFGELFF. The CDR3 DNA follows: TGTGCCAGCAGCGGGGGGCCCTTCGGGGAGCTGTTTTTT. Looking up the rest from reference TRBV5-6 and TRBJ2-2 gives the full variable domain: DAGVTQSPTHLIKTRGQQVTLRCSPKSGHDTVSWYQQALGQGPQFIFQYYEEEERQRGNFPDRFSGHQFPNYSSELNVNALLLGDSALYLCASSGGPFGELFFGEGSRLTVL.

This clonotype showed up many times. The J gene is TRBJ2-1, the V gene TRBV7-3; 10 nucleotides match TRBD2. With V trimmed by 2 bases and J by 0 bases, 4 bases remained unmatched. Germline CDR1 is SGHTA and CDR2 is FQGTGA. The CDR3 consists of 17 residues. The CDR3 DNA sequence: TGTGCCAGCAGCTTAGATAGCGGGGGGTACTCCTACAATGAGCAGTTCTTC. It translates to CASSLDSGGYSYNEQFF.

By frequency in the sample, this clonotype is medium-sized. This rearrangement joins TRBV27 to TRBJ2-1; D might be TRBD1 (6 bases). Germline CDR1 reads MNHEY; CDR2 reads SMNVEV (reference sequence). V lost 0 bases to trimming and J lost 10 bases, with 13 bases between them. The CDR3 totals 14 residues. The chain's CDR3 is CASSLSPAGTEQFF. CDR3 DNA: TGTGCCAGCAGTTTATCCCCCGCCGGGACAGAGCAGTTCTTC.

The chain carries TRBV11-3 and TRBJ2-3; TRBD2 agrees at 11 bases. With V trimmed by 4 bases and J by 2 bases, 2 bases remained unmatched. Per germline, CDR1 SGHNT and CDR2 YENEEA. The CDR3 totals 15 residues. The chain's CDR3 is CASSSSGGYTDTQYF. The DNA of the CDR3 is TGTGCCAGCAGCTCTAGCGGGGGGTACACAGATACGCAGTATTTT. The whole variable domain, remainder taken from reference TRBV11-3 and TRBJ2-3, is EAGVVQSPRYKIIEKKQPVAFWCNPISGHNTLYWYLQNLGQGPELLIRYENEEAVDDSQLPKDRFSAERLKGVDSTLKIQPAELGDSAVYLCASSSSGGYTDTQYFGPGTRLTVL.

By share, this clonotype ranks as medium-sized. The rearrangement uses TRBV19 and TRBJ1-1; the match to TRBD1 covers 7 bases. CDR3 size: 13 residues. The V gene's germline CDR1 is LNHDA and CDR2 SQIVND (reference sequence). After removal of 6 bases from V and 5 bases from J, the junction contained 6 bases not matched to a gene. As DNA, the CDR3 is TGTGCCAGTAGGGGGACAGCGGGGACTGAAGCTTTCTTT. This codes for CASRGTAGTEAFF.

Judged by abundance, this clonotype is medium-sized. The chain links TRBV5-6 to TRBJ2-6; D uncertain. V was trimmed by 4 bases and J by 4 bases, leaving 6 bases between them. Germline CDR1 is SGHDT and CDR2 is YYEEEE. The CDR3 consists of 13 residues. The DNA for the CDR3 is TGTGCCAGCAGCCCGGTAGGGGCCAACGTCCTGACTTTC. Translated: CASSPVGANVLTF.

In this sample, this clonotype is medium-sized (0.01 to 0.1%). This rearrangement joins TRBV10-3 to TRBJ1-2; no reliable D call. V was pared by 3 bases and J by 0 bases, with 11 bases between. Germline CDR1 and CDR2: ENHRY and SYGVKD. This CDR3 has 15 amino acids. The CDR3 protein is CAISEGGRANYGYTF. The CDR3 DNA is TGTGCCATCAGTGAAGGAGGCCGGGCTAACTATGGCTACACCTTC.

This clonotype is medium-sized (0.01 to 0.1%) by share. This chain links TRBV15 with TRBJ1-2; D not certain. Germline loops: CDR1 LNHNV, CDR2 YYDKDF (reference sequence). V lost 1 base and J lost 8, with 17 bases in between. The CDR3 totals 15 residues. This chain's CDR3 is CATSRVPPRLYGYTF. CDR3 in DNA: TGTGCCACCAGCAGAGTCCCCCCACGTCTATACGGCTACACCTTC.

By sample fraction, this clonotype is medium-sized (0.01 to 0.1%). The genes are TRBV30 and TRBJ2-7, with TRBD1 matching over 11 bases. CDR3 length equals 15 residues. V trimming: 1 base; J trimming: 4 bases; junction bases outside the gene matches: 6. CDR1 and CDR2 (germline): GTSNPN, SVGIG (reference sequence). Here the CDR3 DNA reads TGTGCCTGGAGTGATACCGGGACAGGGGGTTACGAGCAGTACTTC. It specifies CAWSDTGTGGYEQYF. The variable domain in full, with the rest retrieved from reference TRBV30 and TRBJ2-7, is SQTIHQWPATLVQPVGSPLSLECTVEGTSNPNLYWYRQAAGRGLQLLFYSVGIGQISSEVPQNLSASRPQDRQFILSSKKLLLSDSGFYLCAWSDTGTGGYEQYFGPGTRLTVT.

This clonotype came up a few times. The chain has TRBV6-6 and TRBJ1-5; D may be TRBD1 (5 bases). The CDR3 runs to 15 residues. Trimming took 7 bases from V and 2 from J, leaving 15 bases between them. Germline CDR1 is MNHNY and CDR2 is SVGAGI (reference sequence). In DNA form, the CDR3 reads TGTGCCAGCACCACTCGGGGGACGGGCAATCAGCCCCAGCATTTT. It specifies CASTTRGTGNQPQHF.

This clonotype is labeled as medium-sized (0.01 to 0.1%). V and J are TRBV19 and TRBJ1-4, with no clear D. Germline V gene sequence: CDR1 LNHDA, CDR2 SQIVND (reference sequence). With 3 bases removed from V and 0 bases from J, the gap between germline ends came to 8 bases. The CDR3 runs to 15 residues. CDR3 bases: TGTGCCAGTAGTATGAGGATTGCAACTAATGAAAAACTGTTTTTT. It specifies CASSMRIATNEKLFF.

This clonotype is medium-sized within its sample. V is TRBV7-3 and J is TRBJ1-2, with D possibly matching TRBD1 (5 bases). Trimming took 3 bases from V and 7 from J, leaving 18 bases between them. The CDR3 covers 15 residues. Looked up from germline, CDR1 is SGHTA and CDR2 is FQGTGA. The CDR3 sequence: CASSLGTGGSGGYTF. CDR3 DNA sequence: TGTGCCAGCAGCTTGGGTACAGGCGGAAGTGGTGGCTACACCTTC.

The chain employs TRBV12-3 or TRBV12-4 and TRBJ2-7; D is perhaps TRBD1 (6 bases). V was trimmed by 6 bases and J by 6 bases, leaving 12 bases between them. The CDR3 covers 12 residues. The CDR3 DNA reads TGTGCCAGCAGCCGGGTGGGGGCCGAGCAGTACTTC. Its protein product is CASSRVGAEQYF.

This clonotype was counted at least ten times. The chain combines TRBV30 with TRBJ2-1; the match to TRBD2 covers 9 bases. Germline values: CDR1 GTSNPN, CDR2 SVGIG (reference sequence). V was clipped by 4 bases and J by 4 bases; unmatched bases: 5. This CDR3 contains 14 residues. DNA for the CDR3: TGTGCCTGGACGGGCGGGGGGGCTTACAATGAGCAGTTCTTC. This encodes CAWTGGGAYNEQFF.

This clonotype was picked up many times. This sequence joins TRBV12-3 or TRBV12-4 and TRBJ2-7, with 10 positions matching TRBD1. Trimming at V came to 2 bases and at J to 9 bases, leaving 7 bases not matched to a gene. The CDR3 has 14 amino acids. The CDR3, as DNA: TGTGCCAGCAGTTTACGCGACAGGGGGCCCTGGCAGTACTTC. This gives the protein CASSLRDRGPWQYF.

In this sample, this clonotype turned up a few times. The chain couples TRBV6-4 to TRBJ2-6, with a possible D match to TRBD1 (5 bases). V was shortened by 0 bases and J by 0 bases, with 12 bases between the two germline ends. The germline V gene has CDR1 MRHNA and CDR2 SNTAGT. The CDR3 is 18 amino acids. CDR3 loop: CASSDSWGTSSGANVLTF. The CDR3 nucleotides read TGTGCCAGCAGTGACTCATGGGGCACGAGCTCTGGGGCCAACGTCCTGACTTTC.

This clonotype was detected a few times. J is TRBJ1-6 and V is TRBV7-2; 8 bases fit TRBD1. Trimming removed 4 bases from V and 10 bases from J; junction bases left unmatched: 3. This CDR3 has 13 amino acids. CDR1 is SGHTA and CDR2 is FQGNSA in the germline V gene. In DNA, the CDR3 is TGTGCCAGCAGCTCGACAGGGGAATCACCCCTCCACTTT. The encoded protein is CASSSTGESPLHF.